This TCR beta chain was recorded in a study of blood T cell repertoires in COVID-19. Study information: There were acute and convalescent COVID-19 samples, and they came from the United States, Italy and Spain. PBMCs, B-cell-depleted T cells, or T cells provided the cDNA or gDNA that made up the material.

The V gene's germline CDR1 is MDHEN and CDR2 SYDVKM. This CDR3 is built from 15 residues. Trimming stripped 7 bases from V and 4 bases from J, with 16 bases between. Authors' analysis steps: From reference gene primer amplification, estimates of nucleated cell counts were derived. Sequencing was performed with immunoSEQ multiplex PCR; in TCRdb, only in-frame clones are kept and a portion is missing. The V and J calls and clone size are taken from that table; D and trimming were inferred from the DNA. In the table there are 200,000 to 250,000 clones, approximately 85% of which are singletons. The specimen was peripheral blood. The clonotype comes from a woman in her forties or fifties with active or convalescent COVID-19. This chain joins TRBV28 and TRBJ1-4; maybe TRBD1 (5 bases). The CDR3 region is CASTPAQGHNEKLFF. The CDR3 nucleotides are TGTGCCAGCACCCCTGCGCAGGGCCATAATGAAAAACTGTTTTTT. Based on the CDR3 plus reference TRBV28 and TRBJ1-4, the full variable domain is DVKVTQSSRYLVKRTGEKVFLECVQDMDHENMFWYRQDPGLGLRLIYFSYDVKMKEKGDIPEGYSVSREKKERFSLILESASTNQTSMYLCASTPAQGHNEKLFFGSGTQLSVL.